The 17 T cell receptor beta chains below come from one sample, sequenced in a study of shared clonotypes between healthy human individuals. Libraries were prepared by immunoSEQ multiplex PCR; TCRdb keeps only in-frame clonotypes and omits some of them. Of about 770,000 clones listed, 55% to 80% are singletons. Sequenced: memory CD4+ T cells sorted from blood. Subset meaning: CD45RA-negative fraction. These receptors all come from a woman younger than 45 in good health.

The chain links TRBV5-1 to TRBJ2-5, with D maybe TRBD2 (5 bases). The V gene lost 5 bases and the J gene lost 2 bases, with 10 bases spanning the gap. Germline values: CDR1 SGHRS, CDR2 YFSETQ. The CDR3 spans 13 residues. The CDR3: CASSPGEQETQYF. The CDR3, as DNA: TGCGCCAGCAGTCCCGGGGAGCAAGAGACCCAGTACTTC.

The chain carries TRBV27 and TRBJ1-2, with D unclear. Deletions cut 6 bases from V and 8 bases from J, with 13 bases between. Germline CDR1 reads MNHEY; CDR2 reads SMNVEV (reference sequence). The CDR3 runs 12 residues. CDR3 DNA sequence: TGTGCCAGCAGCTCCCGCGGGTTCGGCTACACCTTC. It is translated as CASSSRGFGYTF.

This clone was found a few times. The genes are TRBV20-1 and TRBJ2-3; D is uncertain. Looked up from germline, CDR1 is DFQATT and CDR2 is SNEGSKA (reference sequence). Trimming removed 8 bases at V and 2 bases at J, with 8 bases between. The CDR3 has 11 residues. CDR3 DNA sequence: TGCAGTCTCACTCACACAGATACGCAGTATTTT. It encodes CSLTHTDTQYF.

The chain combines TRBV5-1 with TRBJ2-5; D not resolved. CDR3 length equals 11 residues. Between the trimmed V and J ends, which lost 1 base and 5 bases, there was a span of 3 bases. Germline lookup yields CDR1 SGHRS and CDR2 YFSETQ. DNA of the CDR3: TGCGCCAGCAGCTTGATGGAGACCCAGTACTTC. Translating it yields CASSLMETQYF.

This clone was observed a few times. CDR3 DNA sequence: TGTGCCAGTAGTATAAAGGTTATGGATACGCAGTATTTT. It codes for CASSIKVMDTQYF. J is TRBJ2-3 and V is TRBV19; D call uncertain. Deletions cut 2 bases from V and 6 bases from J, with 9 bases between. CDR3 length equals 13 residues. Germline V CDR1 and CDR2: LNHDA, SQIVND (reference sequence).

This rearrangement joins TRBV11-2 to TRBJ2-5, with 7 bases matching TRBD1. The J call may be faulty, since TRBJ2-7 better matches the DNA end. Germline CDR1 and CDR2: SGHAT and FQNNGV. There are 14 residues in the CDR3. CDR3 sequence reads: CASSFGTDSYEQYF. The DNA of the CDR3 is TGTGCCAGCAGCTTCGGGACAGACTCCTACGAGCAGTACTTC.

A word on this clone: The same CDR3 can be traced to other DNA sequences in this sample. The V and J genes are TRBV19 and TRBJ2-1, with 8 bases identical to TRBD1. The trim removed 6 bases at V and 9 bases at J, leaving 4 bases unmatched. The CDR3 length is 12 residues. Germline values: CDR1 LNHDA, CDR2 SQIVND (reference sequence). The CDR3 nucleotides read TGTGCCAGTAGCACCGGACAGGGTGAGCAGTTCTTC. Its protein is CASSTGQGEQFF.

The CDR3 sequence is CASRAGSLNEKLFF. In DNA form, the CDR3 reads TGTGCCAGCCGTGCCGGGTCCCTTAATGAAAAACTGTTTTTT. The chain combines TRBV28 with TRBJ1-4; D is uncertain. The CDR3 totals 14 residues. Trimming took 8 bases from V and 4 from J, leaving 14 bases between them. Germline lookup yields CDR1 MDHEN and CDR2 SYDVKM. Combining the CDR3 with reference TRBV28 and TRBJ1-4 gives the whole variable domain DVKVTQSSRYLVKRTGEKVFLECVQDMDHENMFWYRQDPGLGLRLIYFSYDVKMKEKGDIPEGYSVSREKKERFSLILESASTNQTSMYLCASRAGSLNEKLFFGSGTQLSVL.

This clone was seen once. The V and J genes are TRBV11-3 and TRBJ2-1, with no clear D. The CDR3 loop spans 13 amino acids. V was shortened by 0 bases and J by 11 bases, with 11 bases between the two germline ends. Germline CDR1 reads SGHNT; CDR2 reads YENEEA. Here the CDR3 reads CASSLEGFGKQFF. CDR3 coding DNA: TGTGCCAGCAGCTTAGAAGGGTTTGGCAAGCAGTTCTTC.

The chain combines TRBV15 with TRBJ1-2; D remains unclear. Germline loops: CDR1 LNHNV, CDR2 YYDKDF (reference sequence). V was cut by 5 bases and J by 4 bases, with 14 bases left in between. The CDR3 contains 14 residues. This chain's CDR3 is CATSAGVQTYGYTF. The CDR3 DNA follows: TGTGCCACCAGCGCCGGCGTACAGACCTATGGCTACACCTTC.

This clone turned up a few times. The chain has TRBV7-3 and TRBJ2-1; 11 positions agree with TRBD2. Germline CDR1 reads SGHTA; CDR2 reads FQGTGA. The CDR3 contains 15 residues. With 6 bases clipped from V and 5 bases from J, the junction kept 6 bases outside the gene matches. The CDR3 DNA reads as TGTGCCAGCAGGTCACTAGCGGGAGCCCACAATGAGCAGTTCTTC. It codes for CASRSLAGAHNEQFF.

To note about this clone: Other DNA sequences within the sample encode an identical CDR3. The chain combines TRBV2 with TRBJ1-2, with D perhaps matching TRBD1 (5 bases). With 4 bases removed from V and 4 bases from J, the gap between germline ends came to 10 bases. Germline CDR1 reads SNHLY; CDR2 reads FYNNEI. The CDR3 is 13 amino acids. The CDR3 here is CASSVRGGYGYTF. CDR3 sequence (DNA): TGTGCCAGCAGTGTGCGGGGGGGCTATGGCTACACCTTC.

The V and J genes are TRBV6-1 and TRBJ2-5, with unresolved D. V was pared by 7 bases and J by 5 bases, with 14 bases between. In germline, CDR1 is MNHNS, CDR2 SASEGT. The CDR3 consists of 13 residues. CDR3 loop: CASIRRTMETQYF. The CDR3 bases are TGTGCCAGCATCCGGCGGACCATGGAGACCCAGTACTTC.

The chain carries TRBV4-1 and TRBJ1-4, with 7 bases lining up with TRBD1. The CDR3 is 16 residues long. Germline V CDR1 and CDR2: MGHRA, YSYEKL. The ends lost 1 base at V and 7 bases at J; junction bases unmatched: 9. The CDR3 loop reads CASSQAGTAFREKLFF. As DNA, the CDR3 is TGCGCCAGCAGCCAAGCCGGGACAGCTTTCCGTGAAAAACTGTTTTTT.

This clone came up many times. This chain joins TRBV30 and TRBJ2-3; 12 bases align to TRBD2. V trimming: 4 bases; J trimming: 2 bases; junction bases outside the gene matches: 4. This CDR3 comprises 15 residues. Germline CDR1 reads GTSNPN; CDR2 reads SVGIG (reference sequence). The CDR3 nucleotides read TGTGCCTGGAAGGGACTAGCGGGTTTCACAGATACGCAGTATTTT. This translates into CAWKGLAGFTDTQYF.

On this clone: A far larger clone differs by one base, so this is likely a read error. Distinct nucleotide sequences in the sample also encode this CDR3. The chain is built from TRBV6-6 and TRBJ2-3; D ambiguous. V was shortened by 2 bases and J by 5 bases, with 2 bases between the two germline ends. CDR1 and CDR2 (germline): MNHNY, SVGAGI (reference sequence). CDR3 length: 11 amino acids. CDR3 sequence reads: CASSYRDTQYF. CDR3 DNA: TGTGCCAGCAGTTACCGAGATACGCAGTATTTT.

This clone was picked up one time. The chain carries TRBV28 and TRBJ2-1; either TRBD1 or TRBD2 may supply D (6 bases each). The germline V and J ends were trimmed by 5 bases and 8 bases, with 25 bases remaining between them. CDR3 length: 17 residues. Germline assignment: CDR1 MDHEN and CDR2 SYDVKM. As DNA, the CDR3 is TGTGCCAGCAGTACGATAAGGCGACTGGGGGGCGCAGATGAGCAGTTCTTC. Amino acid sequence: CASSTIRRLGGADEQFF. The full variable domain, its missing parts supplied by reference TRBV28 and TRBJ2-1, is DVKVTQSSRYLVKRTGEKVFLECVQDMDHENMFWYRQDPGLGLRLIYFSYDVKMKEKGDIPEGYSVSREKKERFSLILESASTNQTSMYLCASSTIRRLGGADEQFFGPGTRLTVL.